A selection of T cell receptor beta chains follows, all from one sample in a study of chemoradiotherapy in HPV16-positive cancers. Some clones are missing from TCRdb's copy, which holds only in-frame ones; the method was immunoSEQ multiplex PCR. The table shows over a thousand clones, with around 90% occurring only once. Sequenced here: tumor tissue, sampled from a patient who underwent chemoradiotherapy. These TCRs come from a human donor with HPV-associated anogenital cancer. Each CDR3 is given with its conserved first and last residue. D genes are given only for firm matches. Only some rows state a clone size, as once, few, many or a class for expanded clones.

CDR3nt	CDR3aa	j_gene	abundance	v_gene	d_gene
TGTGCCAGCAGCGTAGATCTGGACAGGTGGAGCTCTGGGGCCAACGTCCTGACTTTC	CASSVDLDRWSSGANVLTF	TRBJ2-6	.	TRBV9	TRBD1
TGTGCCATCAGTGATTGGGAGACAGGAAGGCGCGAGCAGTTCTTC	CAISDWETGRREQFF	TRBJ2-1	.	TRBV10-3	.
TGTGCCACCAGCAGAGATCGCCACCGGGAGCTGTTTTTT	CATSRDRHRELFF	TRBJ2-2	.	TRBV15	.
TGTGCCAGCAGCTTAAACAGCCAAGAGACCCAGTACTTC	CASSLNSQETQYF	TRBJ2-5	once	TRBV7-9	.
TGTGCCAGTATGAGGGACACCGTCGCGAGCAATCAGCCCCAGCATTTT	CASMRDTVASNQPQHF	TRBJ1-5	.	TRBV19	.
TGTGCCAGCAGCGTAATACAAGAGAACACTGAAGCTTTCTTT	CASSVIQENTEAFF	TRBJ1-1	.	TRBV28	.
TGTGCCAGCAGTGAGATGGGACAGAGCACAGATACGCAGTATTTT	CASSEMGQSTDTQYF	TRBJ2-3	.	TRBV6-4	TRBD1
TGTGCCAGCAGCTTAGAGGAAGCGGATCAGTACTTC	CASSLEEADQYF	TRBJ2-5	.	TRBV7-2	.
TGTGCCAGCAGCTTAGATCTCACTGAAGCTTTCTTT	CASSLDLTEAFF	TRBJ1-1	few	TRBV11-2	.
TGTGCCAGCGGAGGCCGACAGGGCGGCACTGAAGCTTTCTTT	CASGGRQGGTEAFF	TRBJ1-1	.	TRBV6-1	TRBD1
TGTGCCAGCAGCTTAGATCAGGGGACCACGGGGAATGAGCAGTTCTTC	CASSLDQGTTGNEQFF	TRBJ2-1	.	TRBV11-2	.
TGTGCCAGCAGTCCACACAATCGGCTACAAAGTCGGGCCAACGTCCTGACTTTC	CASSPHNRLQSRANVLTF	TRBJ2-6	.	TRBV27	.
TGCGCCAGCATAAACTGGGCGGGCGAGCAGTACTTC	CASINWAGEQYF	TRBJ2-7	.	TRBV5-1	.
TGTGCCAGCAGCTTAGGGCGTACCTATGGCTACACCTTC	CASSLGRTYGYTF	TRBJ1-2	.	TRBV7-9	.
TGTGCCAGCAGCTGGGACAGCCTGAACTATGGCTACACCTTC	CASSWDSLNYGYTF	TRBJ1-2	once	TRBV7-9	TRBD1
TGTGCCAGCTCACCAAAGGGACTCCTAGGCACAGATACGCAGTATTTT	CASSPKGLLGTDTQYF	TRBJ2-3	.	TRBV18	.
TGTGCCAGCTCACCCCCGACTATCCAAGAGACCCAGTACTTC	CASSPPTIQETQYF	TRBJ2-5	.	TRBV18	.
TGTGCCATCCGGCCAGACACTGAAGCTTTCTTT	CAIRPDTEAFF	TRBJ1-1	large	TRBV10-3	.
TGTGCCAGCTCACCGCGGACAGGTTCGCACACTAGGGGCTACACCTTC	CASSPRTGSHTRGYTF	TRBJ1-2	.	TRBV18	TRBD1
TGCGCCAGCAGCCCGGGGACGTACGCTAACTATGGCTACACCTTC	CASSPGTYANYGYTF	TRBJ1-2	.	TRBV5-1	.
TGTGCCAGCAGCCCTGGGGCCTCCGAGCAGTACTTC	CASSPGASEQYF	TRBJ2-7	.	TRBV7-8	.
TGTGCCATTAGACAGGGGGCCGGAAACACCATATATTTT	CAIRQGAGNTIYF	TRBJ1-3	.	TRBV10-3	TRBD1
TGTGCCAGCAGCCCCCAGCGGAGGGTCGCCTACGAGCAGTACTTC	CASSPQRRVAYEQYF	TRBJ2-7	.	TRBV5-8	.
TGTGCCAGCAGCTTGGTGGCAGCACGGACTGAAGCTTTCTTT	CASSLVAARTEAFF	TRBJ1-1	.	TRBV5-6	.
TGCGCCAGCAGCTTGGGAAGGGGGAAAGATGAAAAACTGTTTTTT	CASSLGRGKDEKLFF	TRBJ1-4	.	TRBV5-1	.
TGTGCCATCACTATGACAGGGCTTGGCTACACCTTC	CAITMTGLGYTF	TRBJ1-2	few	TRBV10-3	TRBD1
TGTGCCTGGAGGATGGGAGGGGGAAACACCATATATTTT	CAWRMGGGNTIYF	TRBJ1-3	.	TRBV30	.
TGTGCCAGCAGTTACAAGTCGAGGGCCTACGAGCAGTACTTC	CASSYKSRAYEQYF	TRBJ2-7	.	TRBV6-6	.
TGCGCCAGCAGCTTGTTCGCTCCTGGGGGTGAAAAACTGTTTTTT	CASSLFAPGGEKLFF	TRBJ1-4	.	TRBV5-1	.
TGTGCCAGCAGTTTAGCACAGGGGGCGGGTGGCTACACCTTC	CASSLAQGAGGYTF	TRBJ1-2	.	TRBV28	TRBD1
TGCGCCAGCAGCCAAGGGACCGGGACTAGCAGTTACAATGAGCAGTTCTTC	CASSQGTGTSSYNEQFF	TRBJ2-1	.	TRBV4-3	TRBD2
TGTGCCAGCAGCCCGCCGGGGAACTATGGCTACACCTTC	CASSPPGNYGYTF	TRBJ1-2	.	TRBV5-6	.
TGTGCCAGCAGTGAAGGGGGGGGAGAATCCTACAATGAGCAGTTCTTC	CASSEGGGESYNEQFF	TRBJ2-1	.	TRBV6-4	.
TGTGCCAGCAGTTTAATCGCAGAACCCAACTCTGGAAACACCATATATTTT	CASSLIAEPNSGNTIYF	TRBJ1-3	.	TRBV28	.
TGTGCCAGCAGAGCGGGACCTGAGGACACTGAAGCTTTCTTT	CASRAGPEDTEAFF	TRBJ1-1	few	TRBV28	.
TGCGCCAGCAGCCCGTCACCACGCTCAAACACAGATACGCAGTATTTT	CASSPSPRSNTDTQYF	TRBJ2-3	.	TRBV4-3	.
TGTGCCAGCAGCCCCGGCTCGGACAGGGCTGGAAACACCATATATTTT	CASSPGSDRAGNTIYF	TRBJ1-3	.	TRBV7-9	TRBD1
TGTGCCAGCTCACCACGGCAGGGACACCAAGAGACCCAGTACTTC	CASSPRQGHQETQYF	TRBJ2-5	.	TRBV18	.
TGTGCCAGCAGACAGACTCGGACAGGGGCGATTACTGAAGCTTTCTTT	CASRQTRTGAITEAFF	TRBJ1-1	.	TRBV27	TRBD1
TGTGCCAGCAGGATATCGGGGACCTATAATGAAAAACTGTTTTTT	CASRISGTYNEKLFF	TRBJ1-4	once	TRBV6-5	.
TGTGCCAGCGGAGAGGCCGGTTCCACAAGGCCTGCTTTCTTT	CASGEAGSTRPAFF	TRBJ1-1	.	TRBV2	.
TGTGCCAGCAGCGCAGGGGATTCGGATCAGCCCCAGCATTTT	CASSAGDSDQPQHF	TRBJ1-5	once	TRBV9	.
TGCGCCAGCAGCTTGGCTCAACAGGGTACCGGTGAAAAACTGTTTTTT	CASSLAQQGTGEKLFF	TRBJ1-4	.	TRBV5-1	.
TGTGCCAGCGTTCTAAGTCCGACAAAACTACGGGGCACTGAAGCTTTCTTT	CASVLSPTKLRGTEAFF	TRBJ1-1	once	TRBV2	.
TGTGCCAGTACCCCGCTCGTTGGGTGGACTGAAGCTTTCTTT	CASTPLVGWTEAFF	TRBJ1-1	.	TRBV19	.
TGTGCCATCAGTGAAGGACACTTCTATGGCTACACCTTC	CAISEGHFYGYTF	TRBJ1-2	.	TRBV10-3	.
TGTGCCAGCAGCTTAGGGGACTATGGCTACACCTTC	CASSLGDYGYTF	TRBJ1-2	.	TRBV11-2	.
TGCAGCGTTGCAACGGACAGCACTAGCAATCAGCCCCAGCATTTT	CSVATDSTSNQPQHF	TRBJ1-5	.	TRBV29-1	.
TGTGCCAGTAGTATAGATCGTGGAGGGCTTGGGACCGGGGAGCTGTTTTTT	CASSIDRGGLGTGELFF	TRBJ2-2	few	TRBV19	.
TGTGCCAGCAGGTTAGGGGCCTACGAGCAGTACTTC	CASRLGAYEQYF	TRBJ2-7	.	TRBV2	.
TGCGCCAGCAGTCAATCGGGAGGGGGGGCGTGGGATACGCAGTATTTT	CASSQSGGGAWDTQYF	TRBJ2-3	few	TRBV23-1	.
TGTGCCAGCTCACCACTGGGACCCCCAACTGGCGGCTACACCTTC	CASSPLGPPTGGYTF	TRBJ1-2	.	TRBV18	.
TGTGCCAGCAGTCCGAGAGCCACAGGGAGAGGAGCTAACTATGGCTACACCTTC	CASSPRATGRGANYGYTF	TRBJ1-2	.	TRBV21-1	.
TGTGCCAGCAGCACGACCGGGACTCAAGCTAACTATGGCTACACCTTC	CASSTTGTQANYGYTF	TRBJ1-2	.	TRBV7-2	.
TGTGCCAGCAGTCCCGACAGGGCGAGTCAGCCCCAGCATTTT	CASSPDRASQPQHF	TRBJ1-5	once	TRBV27	TRBD1